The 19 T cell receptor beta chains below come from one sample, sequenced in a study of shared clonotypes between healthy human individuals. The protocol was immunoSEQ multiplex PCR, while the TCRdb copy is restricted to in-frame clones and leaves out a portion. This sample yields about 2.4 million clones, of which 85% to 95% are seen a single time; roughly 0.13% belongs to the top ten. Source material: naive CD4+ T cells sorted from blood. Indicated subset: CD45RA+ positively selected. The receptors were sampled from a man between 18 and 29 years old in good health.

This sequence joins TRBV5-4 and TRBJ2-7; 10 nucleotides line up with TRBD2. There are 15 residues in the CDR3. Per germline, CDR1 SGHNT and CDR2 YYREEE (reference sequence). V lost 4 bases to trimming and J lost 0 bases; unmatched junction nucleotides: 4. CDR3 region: CASSRLAGASYEQYF. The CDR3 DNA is TGTGCCAGCAGCAGGCTAGCGGGGGCCTCCTACGAGCAGTACTTC.

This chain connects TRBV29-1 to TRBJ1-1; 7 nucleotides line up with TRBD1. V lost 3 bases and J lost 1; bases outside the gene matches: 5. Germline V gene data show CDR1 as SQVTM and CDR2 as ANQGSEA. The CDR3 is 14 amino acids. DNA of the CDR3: TGCAGCGTTGAGGGACAGCGAAGGAACACTGAAGCTTTCTTT. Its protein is CSVEGQRRNTEAFF. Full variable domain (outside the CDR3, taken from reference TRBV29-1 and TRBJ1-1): SAVISQKPSRDICQRGTSLTIQCQVDSQVTMMFWYRQQPGQSLTLIATANQGSEATYESGFVIDKFPISRPNLTFSTLTVSNMSPEDSSIYLCSVEGQRRNTEAFFGQGTRLTVV.

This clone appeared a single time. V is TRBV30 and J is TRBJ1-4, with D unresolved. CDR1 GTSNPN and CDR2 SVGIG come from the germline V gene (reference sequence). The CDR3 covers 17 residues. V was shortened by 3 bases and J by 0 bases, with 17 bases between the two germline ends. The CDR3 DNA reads TGTGCCTGGAGCGCAGTTCGAACCTATCCAACTAATGAAAAACTGTTTTTT. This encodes CAWSAVRTYPTNEKLFF.

This chain's CDR3 is CASSLDEALLYEQYF. CDR3 DNA sequence: TGTGCCAGCAGCTTAGACGAGGCGCTCCTCTACGAGCAGTACTTC. The gene calls are TRBV7-2 and TRBJ2-7; D ambiguous. Germline V gene data show CDR1 as SGHTA and CDR2 as FQGNSA. With 1 base removed from V and 3 bases from J, the gap between germline ends came to 13 bases. The CDR3 consists of 15 residues.

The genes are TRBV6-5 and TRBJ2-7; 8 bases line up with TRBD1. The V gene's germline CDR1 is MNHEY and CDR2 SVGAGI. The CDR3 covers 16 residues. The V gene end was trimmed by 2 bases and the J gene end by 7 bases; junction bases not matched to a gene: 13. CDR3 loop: CASSYGQGAGGREQYF. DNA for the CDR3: TGTGCCAGCAGTTACGGTCAGGGGGCGGGTGGTAGGGAGCAGTACTTC.

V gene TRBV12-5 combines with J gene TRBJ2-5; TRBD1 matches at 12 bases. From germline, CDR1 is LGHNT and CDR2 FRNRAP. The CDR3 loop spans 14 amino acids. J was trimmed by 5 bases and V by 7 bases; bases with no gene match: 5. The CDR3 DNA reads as TGTGCTAGTGCCGGGACAGGGGGCAAGGAGACCCAGTACTTC. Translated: CASAGTGGKETQYF.

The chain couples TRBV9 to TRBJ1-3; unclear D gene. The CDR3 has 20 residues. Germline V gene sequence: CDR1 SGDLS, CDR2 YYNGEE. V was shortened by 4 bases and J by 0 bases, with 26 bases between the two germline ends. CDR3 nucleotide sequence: TGTGCCAGCAGCCCAGGAGGTGAGGGTGTGGGCCCCTTCTCTGGAAACACCATATATTTT. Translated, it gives CASSPGGEGVGPFSGNTIYF.

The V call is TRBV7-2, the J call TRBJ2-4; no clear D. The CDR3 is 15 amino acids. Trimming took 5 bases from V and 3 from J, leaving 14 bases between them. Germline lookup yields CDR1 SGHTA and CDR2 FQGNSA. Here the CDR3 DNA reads TGTGCCAGCAGCCCCCAAGGGTGGGTCAAAAACATTCAGTACTTC. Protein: CASSPQGWVKNIQYF.

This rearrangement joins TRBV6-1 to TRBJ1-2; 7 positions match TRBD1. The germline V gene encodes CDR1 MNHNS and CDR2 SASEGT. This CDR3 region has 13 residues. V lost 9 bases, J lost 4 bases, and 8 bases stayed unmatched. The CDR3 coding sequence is TGTGCCAGTAGATTAGGGGGCTTCTATGGCTACACCTTC. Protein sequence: CASRLGGFYGYTF.

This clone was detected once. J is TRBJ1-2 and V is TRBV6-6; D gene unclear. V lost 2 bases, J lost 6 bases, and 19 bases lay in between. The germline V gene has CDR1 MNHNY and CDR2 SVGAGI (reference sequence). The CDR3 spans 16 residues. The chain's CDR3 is CASSYEVFGSGDGYTF. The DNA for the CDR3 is TGTGCCAGCAGTTACGAGGTTTTTGGGTCAGGCGATGGCTACACCTTC.

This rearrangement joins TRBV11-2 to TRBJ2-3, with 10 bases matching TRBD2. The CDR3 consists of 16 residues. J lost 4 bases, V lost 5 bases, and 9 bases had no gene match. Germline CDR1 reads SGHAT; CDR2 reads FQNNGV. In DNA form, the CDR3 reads TGTGCCAGCAGCACCGGACTAGCGGTGAGGCCAGATACGCAGTATTTT. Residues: CASSTGLAVRPDTQYF.

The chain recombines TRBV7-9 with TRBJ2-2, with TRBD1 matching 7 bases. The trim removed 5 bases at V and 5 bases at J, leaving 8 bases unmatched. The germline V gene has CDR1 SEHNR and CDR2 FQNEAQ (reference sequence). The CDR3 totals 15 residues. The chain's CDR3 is CASSIMDRITGELFF. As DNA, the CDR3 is TGTGCCAGCAGCATAATGGACAGGATAACCGGGGAGCTGTTTTTT. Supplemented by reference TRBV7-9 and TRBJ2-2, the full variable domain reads DTGVSQNPRHKITKRGQNVTFRCDPISEHNRLYWYRQTLGQGPEFLTYFQNEAQLEKSRLLSDRFSAERPKGSFSTLEIQRTEQGDSAMYLCASSIMDRITGELFFGEGSRLTVL.

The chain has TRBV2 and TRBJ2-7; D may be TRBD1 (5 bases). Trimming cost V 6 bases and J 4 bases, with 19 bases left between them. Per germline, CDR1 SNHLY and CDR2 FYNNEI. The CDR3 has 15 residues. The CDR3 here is CASSPRVGDEYEQYF. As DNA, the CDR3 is TGTGCCAGCAGCCCCCGGGTAGGGGATGAGTACGAGCAGTACTTC.

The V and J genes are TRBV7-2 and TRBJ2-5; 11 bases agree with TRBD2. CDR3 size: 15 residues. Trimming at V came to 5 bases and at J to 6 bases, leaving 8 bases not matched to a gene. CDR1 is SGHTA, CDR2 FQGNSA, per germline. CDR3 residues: CASSVSGGASQTQYF. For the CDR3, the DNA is TGTGCCAGCAGCGTTAGCGGGGGGGCCTCTCAGACCCAGTACTTC.

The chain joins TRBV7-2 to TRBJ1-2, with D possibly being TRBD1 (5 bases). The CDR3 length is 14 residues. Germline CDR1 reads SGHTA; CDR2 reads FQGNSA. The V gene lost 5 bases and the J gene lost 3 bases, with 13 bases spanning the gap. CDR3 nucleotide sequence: TGTGCCAGCAGCGTTGCCGGGACTTACTATGGCTACACCTTC. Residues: CASSVAGTYYGYTF.

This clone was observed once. CDR3 sequence: CASSTTAETQYF. CDR3 sequence (DNA): TGTGCCAGCAGTACGACCGCTGAGACCCAGTACTTC. The rearrangement uses TRBV2 and TRBJ2-5; D unclear. Trimming left V 5 bases short and J 5 bases short, with 9 bases between. The CDR3 is made up of 12 amino acids. The germline V gene encodes CDR1 SNHLY and CDR2 FYNNEI.

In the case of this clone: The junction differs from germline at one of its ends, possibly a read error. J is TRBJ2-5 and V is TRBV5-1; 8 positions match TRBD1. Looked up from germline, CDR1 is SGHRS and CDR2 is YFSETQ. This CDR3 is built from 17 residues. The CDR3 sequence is CASRAGGFRFYQETQYF. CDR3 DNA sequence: TGCGCCAGCAGAGCAGGGGGCTTCAGGTTTTACCAGGAGACCCAGTACTTC.

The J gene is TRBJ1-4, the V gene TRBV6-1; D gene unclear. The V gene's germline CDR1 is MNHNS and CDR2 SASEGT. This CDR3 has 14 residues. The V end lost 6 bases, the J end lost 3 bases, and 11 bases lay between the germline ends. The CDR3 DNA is TGTGCCAGCAGCCGGGCCAGGTCTAATGAAAAACTGTTTTTT. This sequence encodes CASSRARSNEKLFF.

DNA of the CDR3: TGTGCCAGCAGCTTGAACAGGGGGCTGTCAAGGAACACCGGGGAGCTGTTTTTT. Its translation is CASSLNRGLSRNTGELFF. The chain uses TRBV5-8 and TRBJ2-2; 9 nucleotides line up with TRBD1. Germline-derived CDR1 and CDR2 are SGHTS and YDEGEE. The CDR3 sequence is 18 residues long. Trimming removed 1 base from V and 1 base from J; junction bases left unmatched: 8.